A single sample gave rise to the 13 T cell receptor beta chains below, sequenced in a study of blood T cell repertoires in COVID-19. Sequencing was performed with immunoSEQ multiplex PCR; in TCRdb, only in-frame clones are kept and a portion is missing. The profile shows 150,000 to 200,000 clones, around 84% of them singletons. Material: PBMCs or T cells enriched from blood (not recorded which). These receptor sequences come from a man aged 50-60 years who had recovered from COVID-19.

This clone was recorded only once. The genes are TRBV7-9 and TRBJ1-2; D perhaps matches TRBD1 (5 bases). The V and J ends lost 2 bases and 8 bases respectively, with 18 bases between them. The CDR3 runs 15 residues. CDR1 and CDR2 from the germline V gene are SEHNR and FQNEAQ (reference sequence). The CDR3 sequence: CASSLLEPGIAGYTF. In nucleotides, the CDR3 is TGTGCCAGCAGCTTACTTGAGCCAGGGATTGCGGGCTACACCTTC.

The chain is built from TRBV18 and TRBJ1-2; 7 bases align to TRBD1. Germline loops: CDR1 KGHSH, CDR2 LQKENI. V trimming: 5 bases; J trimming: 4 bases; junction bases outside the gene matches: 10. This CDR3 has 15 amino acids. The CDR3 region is CASSNALTGFYGYTF. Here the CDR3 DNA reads TGTGCCAGCTCAAACGCATTGACAGGGTTCTATGGCTACACCTTC.

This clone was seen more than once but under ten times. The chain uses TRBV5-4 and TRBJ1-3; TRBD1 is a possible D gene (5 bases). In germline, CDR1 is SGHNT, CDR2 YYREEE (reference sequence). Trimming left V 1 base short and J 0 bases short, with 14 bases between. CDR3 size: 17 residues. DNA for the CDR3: TGTGCCAGCAGCTTGCAGATGGGGCAAGCCTCTGGAAACACCATATATTTT. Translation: CASSLQMGQASGNTIYF.

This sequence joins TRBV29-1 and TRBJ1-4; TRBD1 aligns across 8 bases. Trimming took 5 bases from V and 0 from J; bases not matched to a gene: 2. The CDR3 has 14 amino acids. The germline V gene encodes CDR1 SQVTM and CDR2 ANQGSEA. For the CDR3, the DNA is TGCAGCGTTCCGGACAGGGCAACTAATGAAAAACTGTTTTTT. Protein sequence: CSVPDRATNEKLFF.

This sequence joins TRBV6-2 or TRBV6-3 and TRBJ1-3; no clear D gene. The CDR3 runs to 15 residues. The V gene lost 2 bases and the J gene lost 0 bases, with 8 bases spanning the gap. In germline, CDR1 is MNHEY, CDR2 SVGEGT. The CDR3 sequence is CASSYPGGSGNTIYF. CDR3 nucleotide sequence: TGTGCCAGCAGTTACCCCGGCGGCTCTGGAAACACCATATATTTT.

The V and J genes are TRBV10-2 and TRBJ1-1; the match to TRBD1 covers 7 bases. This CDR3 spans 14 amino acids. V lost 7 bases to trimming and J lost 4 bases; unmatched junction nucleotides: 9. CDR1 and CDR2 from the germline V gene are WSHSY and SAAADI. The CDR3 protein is CASTRENRGTEAFF. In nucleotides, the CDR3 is TGCGCCAGCACTCGGGAAAACAGGGGCACTGAAGCTTTCTTT.

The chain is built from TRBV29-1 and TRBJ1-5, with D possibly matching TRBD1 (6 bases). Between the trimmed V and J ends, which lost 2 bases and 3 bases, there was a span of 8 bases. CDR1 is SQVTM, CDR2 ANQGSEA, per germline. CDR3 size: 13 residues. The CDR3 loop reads CSVEQGTNQPQHF. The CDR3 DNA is TGCAGCGTTGAACAGGGGACCAATCAGCCCCAGCATTTT.

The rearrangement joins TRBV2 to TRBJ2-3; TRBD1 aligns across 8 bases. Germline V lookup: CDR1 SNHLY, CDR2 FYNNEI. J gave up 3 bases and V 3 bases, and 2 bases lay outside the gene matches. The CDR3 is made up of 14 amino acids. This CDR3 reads CASSDRGRTDTQYF. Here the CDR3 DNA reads TGTGCCAGCAGTGACAGGGGGCGGACAGATACGCAGTATTTT.

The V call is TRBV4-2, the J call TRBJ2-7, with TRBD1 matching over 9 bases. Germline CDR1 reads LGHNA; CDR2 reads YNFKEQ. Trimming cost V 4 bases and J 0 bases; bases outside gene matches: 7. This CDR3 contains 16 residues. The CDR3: CASSLDPGQGSYEQYF. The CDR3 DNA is TGTGCCAGCAGCCTAGACCCGGGACAGGGCTCCTACGAGCAGTACTTC.

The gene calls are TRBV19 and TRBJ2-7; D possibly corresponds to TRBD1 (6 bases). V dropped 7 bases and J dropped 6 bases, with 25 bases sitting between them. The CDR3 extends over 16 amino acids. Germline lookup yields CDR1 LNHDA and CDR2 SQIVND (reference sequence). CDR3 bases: TGTGCCAGTACCGATAAGGGCACAGGGCCTCCTGGCGAGCAGTACTTC. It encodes CASTDKGTGPPGEQYF.

This CDR3 is CASSPVQGEQPQHF. CDR3 coding DNA: TGTGCCAGCTCACCAGTGCAGGGTGAGCAGCCCCAGCATTTT. The chain is built from TRBV18 and TRBJ1-5, with D perhaps matching TRBD1 (5 bases). This CDR3 has 14 amino acids. Germline V gives CDR1 KGHSH, CDR2 LQKENI. Trimming removed 2 bases at V and 7 bases at J, with 12 bases between.

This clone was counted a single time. CDR3 DNA sequence: TGTGCCAGCAGCCCGGGACTAGCGGGGAGTAAAGAGACCCAGTACTTC. This encodes CASSPGLAGSKETQYF. The J gene is TRBJ2-5, the V gene TRBV3-1 (or the pseudogene TRBV3-2), with TRBD2 matching over 13 bases. V trimming: 4 bases; J trimming: 3 bases; junction bases outside the gene matches: 5. Germline V gene sequence: CDR1 LGHDT, CDR2 YNNKEL (reference sequence). This CDR3 contains 16 residues.

The CDR3 DNA sequence: TGTGCCAGCAGCCAAGTGGGACTTGGCGGGGGCCTGTTCAGCACAGATACGCAGTATTTT. The encoded protein is CASSQVGLGGGLFSTDTQYF. This chain links TRBV3-1 (or the pseudogene TRBV3-2) with TRBJ2-3; a possible D gene is TRBD2 (7 bases). Trimming removed 1 base at V and 0 bases at J, with 23 bases between. This CDR3 comprises 20 residues. CDR1 LGHDT and CDR2 YNNKEL come from the germline V gene (reference sequence).